The sequence of this T cell receptor beta chain was determined in a study of cytomegalovirus exposure and HLA in healthy donors (dated by TCRdb to the late 2010s). Notes on the research overall: An earlier analysis of under 600 of the donors reported 250 to 300 Gb of sequence data and some 120 million unique TCR beta sequences from roughly 200 million T cells. Using immunosequencing, the study profiled T cell repertoires from some 670 subjects and related those repertoires to cytomegalovirus serostatus. Among roughly 400 genotyped donors of the cohort, an average of about 220,000 unique TCR beta nucleotide sequences was sequenced per donor, of which roughly 17% were non-productive. A separate validation cohort of 90 to 150 different subjects was used in addition to the approximately 670-subject first cohort. High-throughput TCR immunosequencing, statistical association of individual TCRs with disease status, and machine learning were combined to predict cytomegalovirus infection status. Typing coverage varied by locus: about 620-640 donors for A, B, C, DRB1 and DQB1; roughly 520 for DQA1; about 600 for DPA1; around 490 for DPB1. Of the roughly 420 genotyped donors, 65% to 90% were placed in the genetic ancestry cluster associated with self-reported Caucasian donors. In a later analysis, previously published TCR beta repertoires from several hundred donors were re-analyzed and high-resolution HLA genotyping was added so that TCR occurrence patterns could be studied. In the later analysis, no new phenotypic data were used to find candidate immune exposures; instead, reliance was placed on TCR beta sequences and their occurrence across donors. In an earlier analysis of 587 of the donors, high-throughput TCR beta sequencing was used to judge whether each TCR beta V gene segment behaved as functional or pseudogenic. An early release covering 500 to 750 HLA-typed donors comprised about 290 gigabases of sequencing data and around 80 million unique TCR sequences. Every discovery cohort repertoire had been produced on one sequencing platform. Roughly 5 DR-DQ haplotypes were handled as single units for association and clustering because linkage in the cohort was strong. HLA typing included class I and class II loci at four-digit resolution. A later genetic analysis used genome-wide SNP genotypes for about 65% of the 666 donors, treating that subset as a discovery cohort. The study aimed to test whether signatures of past pathogen exposure could be identified by cataloging public T cell receptors. Donor age, sex, ethnicity and CMV serostatus were compiled alongside the repertoire data. What the study reported, not specific to this receptor: Compared with equally common non-associated chains, HLA-associated TCR beta chains in a later analysis were more clonally expanded and had lower generation probabilities. It was suggested by the authors that the approach could potentially be generalized to other disease states and immunological phenotypes. At a false discovery rate of 0.05, a later analysis linked roughly 17,000 TCR beta sequences to specific HLA alleles. A further reported finding was that TCR beta sequences accurately predicted the HLA-A and HLA-B alleles for most subjects in the first cohort. The earlier analysis of a few hundred of the donors excluded 15 to 20 rarely observed V segments, including chromosome 9 orphons, because counts were too low. V-gene and J-gene trimming of TCR beta chains was associated with a missense DCLRE1C variant in a later genetic analysis, and the association was replicated in an independent cohort. Several of the top co-occurrence clusters appeared to be linked to parvovirus B19, influenza, CMV and Epstein-Barr virus, according to a later analysis. Correlated functional status among segregating V segments might be attributable to linkage disequilibrium, but an unknown experimental factor could not be ruled out. Because HLA typing was unavailable for some donors at each locus, only the typed subset was used in association tests. When HLA alleles, especially DR and DQ, strongly co-occurred, TCR associations were difficult to assign to individual alleles. The study gave a list of 150 to 200 TCR beta chains associated with cytomegalovirus. Immune exposure information for the cohort was limited to CMV serostatus. Broadly in line with IMGT annotations, most TCR beta V segments showed up in productive rearrangements about 87% or about 30% of the time in an earlier analysis of several hundred of the donors. In a later genetic analysis, fewer N-insertions in productive TCRs were reported among donors in an Asian-associated ancestry cluster than the roughly 700-donor mean. Some IMGT-functional V segments, including TRBV6-2 and TRBV6-3, could not be distinguished by the 87-base-pair reads and were therefore excluded. This cohort had only TCR beta chains sequenced, and the lack of alpha or paired-chain data limited which features could be detected. In a later analysis, the rate of TCR association differed among HLA loci, with DRB1 alleles having the most associated TCRs and HLA-C alleles having the fewest. Cytomegalovirus status was reported to be diagnosed by the classifier with high specificity and sensitivity in both the original and validation cohorts. A cluster of highly shared sequence variants was judged likely to represent a technical artifact of the sequencing pipeline. The presence/absence analyses assumed that sequencing depth was roughly uniform across donors, and that assumption may not be true. In vitro tests confirmed that a few of the cytomegalovirus-associated TCR beta chains recognize cytomegalovirus antigens. While some public TCRs were present in many individuals, most TCR sequences turned up only very rarely across donors. A later analysis found that most CMV-associated TCR beta chains appeared HLA-restricted, with HLA associations seemingly driven largely by CMV exposure.

The cohort consisted of fewer than 700 healthy bone marrow donors. At the time of sampling, every cohort member was nominally healthy, though immune exposures that went unrecorded were likely present. The donor tested CMV seronegative, placing the donor among the 352 seronegative members of the cohort. A peripheral blood sample was collected from each donor, and TCR beta sequencing was performed on peripheral blood mononuclear cells. The Qiagen DNeasy Blood Extraction Kit was used to extract genomic DNA from the blood cell samples. The library was produced with the immunoSEQ multiplex PCR assay. A mixture of 60 forward primers for TCR Vbeta segments and 13 reverse primers for TCR Jbeta segments was used in the multiplex PCR. The CDR3 region of rearranged TCR beta genes was amplified from genomic DNA by a multiplex PCR assay. The Illumina HiSeq System was used to sequence the amplified TCR beta libraries as 87-base-pair reads. The original methods were these. A later analysis counted 75 million to 100 million unique TCR beta chains across the 550 to 750 repertoires, and some 12 million of these chains were shared by at least two donors. Raw reads were error-corrected and collapsed into unique sequences with a nearest-neighbor algorithm that merged closely related sequences to remove PCR and sequencing errors. Alignment of CDR3 sequences to IMGT reference sequences was used to assign V, D and J gene segments. For a sequence to be retained, a match of at least six nucleotides was required to both a V gene segment and a J gene segment. Rearrangements were classified as productive when the CDR3 lacked stop codons and remained in frame with V and J, and all other rearrangements were classified as non-productive. CDR3 was defined by IMGT convention, running from the second conserved V-encoded cysteine to the conserved J-encoded phenylalanine. In an earlier analysis of around 600 of the donors, sequences lacking an unambiguous match to a single V gene segment were excluded. In an earlier analysis of several hundred of the donors, a V segment was called functional when productive rearrangements were above 56.7%, and segregating when the standard deviation between donors exceeded 5%. A statistical classification framework was developed to diagnose cytomegalovirus status using the catalog of TCR beta chain sequences. In a later analysis, TCR nucleotide sequences were compared against IMGT/GENE-DB human TR gene sequences so that V and J genes could be assigned. The TCRdist pipeline was used in a later analysis to assign CDR3 sequences and most-parsimonious VDJ recombination scenarios. A later analysis defined each TCR beta chain by its CDR3 amino acid sequence plus V-gene family, and excluded reads lacking a unique V-gene family. To address suspected cross-contamination and a sequencing artifact, a later analysis removed approximately 590 highly shared, low-generation-probability nucleotide sequences. In a later analysis, a clonal expansion index for each public chain was calculated from normalized within-repertoire ranks of inferred template counts. A later analysis computed generation probabilities with a VDJ recombination model fitted to out-of-frame rearrangements, and checked the results against IGoR. In a later analysis, TCR-TCR, TCR-HLA and TCR-CMV co-occurrence was scored with hypergeometric tests, and a repertoire-size bias correction was applied to TCR pairs. False discovery rates were estimated in a later analysis by permuting HLA or CMV assignments 20 times. In a later analysis, co-occurring TCRs were grouped using DBSCAN, with TCRdist sequence similarity added in when clustering inside HLA-allele-positive subsets. Repertoires with fewer than 30,000 or more than 120,000 public chains were left out of co-occurrence clustering, as were four to six repertoires with anomalous nucleotide sharing. TCRdb re-hosts the immuneACCESS table, in-frame sequences only. Its copies lack some clones; in the studies checked, an unresolved V gene accounts for under half of them, and the cause for the rest is not known. The DNA gave D and trimming, while V, J and clone size come from that table. This sample has 85,000 to 95,000 clones in its table, and approximately 7.6% of those were observed once. Approximately 2.5% of the sample is held by the ten biggest clonotypes.

This clone was seen only a few times. Its target antigen remains unknown. Within one base of it there is no much larger clone, and no base qualities were kept. From a lookup of the germline V gene (reference sequence), CDR1 and CDR2 are SGHKS and YYEKEE. Including the terminal cysteine and phenylalanine, the CDR3 comprises 15 residues. Of the read, only the CDR3 DNA is kept; its 45 bases are in frame from base 1. The junction shows trimming of 2 bases on V and 6 bases on J, plus 16 bases between the germline ends. Recombination linked TRBV5-5 to TRBJ2-3, with a weak D call of TRBD2 (7 bases match). The specimen sequenced was PBMCs. This clonotype originated in a man between 50 and 59 years old in good health and CMV-seronegative. The DNA sequence is as follows: TGTGCCAGCAGCTTTAGCACAGGGAGGGTGGATACGCAGTATTTT. This codes for CASSFSTGRVDTQYF.